Presented here are 8 T cell receptor beta chains from one specimen sequenced in a study of blood T cell repertoires in COVID-19. Only in-frame clones appear in the TCRdb table, and some are missing; sequencing was by immunoSEQ multiplex PCR. The table records about 130,000 clones, roughly four fifths of them present only once. The source material was peripheral blood. These receptor sequences come from a man between 60 and 70 years old with acute or convalescent COVID-19.

V gene TRBV28 combines with J gene TRBJ1-2, with 8 nucleotides matching TRBD1. Trimming removed 6 bases from V and 0 bases from J; junction bases left unmatched: 3. The CDR3 covers 14 residues. Per the germline V gene, CDR1 is MDHEN and CDR2 is SYDVKM. CDR3 sequence reads: CASRPQGANYGYTF. In DNA form, the CDR3 reads TGTGCCAGCAGGCCACAGGGGGCTAACTATGGCTACACCTTC.

This clone has a single count. The V gene is TRBV5-1, the J gene TRBJ2-1, with D maybe TRBD2 (5 bases). This CDR3 contains 15 residues. Trimming removed 0 bases at V and 4 bases at J, with 11 bases between. Germline V gene lookup returns CDR1 SGHRS and CDR2 YFSETQ. CDR3 residues: CASSLETGTYNEQFF. The CDR3 region has the DNA TGCGCCAGCAGCTTGGAAACGGGAACGTACAATGAGCAGTTCTTC.

J is TRBJ1-2 and V is TRBV19; perhaps TRBD1 as D (6 bases). The CDR3 is made up of 13 amino acids. Trimming left V 10 bases short and J 6 bases short, with 18 bases between. Germline V CDR1 and CDR2: LNHDA, SQIVND (reference sequence). DNA of the CDR3: TGTGCCACTAGGGACACCGTCGTCCATGGCTACACCTTC. This gives the protein CATRDTVVHGYTF.

A single count supports this clone. The CDR3 coding sequence is TGTGCCAGCATGGGCCACAGGGCTACCCCAACTAATGAAAAACTGTTTTTT. It yields the protein CASMGHRATPTNEKLFF. The chain employs TRBV28 and TRBJ1-4; possible D gene TRBD1, 6 bases. The CDR3 length is 17 residues. Trimming removed 7 bases from V and 0 bases from J, with 18 bases in between. Germline values: CDR1 MDHEN, CDR2 SYDVKM.

V is TRBV9 and J is TRBJ2-2; 8 bases agree with TRBD2. V lost 7 bases and J lost 4; bases outside the gene matches: 9. The CDR3 is 15 residues long. The germline gives CDR1 SGDLS, CDR2 YYNGEE. CDR3 sequence reads: CASRPGLETTGELFF. DNA for the CDR3: TGTGCCAGCCGGCCGGGACTAGAAACCACCGGGGAGCTGTTTTTT.

The chain combines TRBV28 with TRBJ2-5; D is undetermined. This CDR3 comprises 11 residues. CDR1 is MDHEN, CDR2 SYDVKM, per germline. Trimming pared 6 bases from V and 4 bases from J, leaving 6 bases between. The CDR3 DNA reads as TGTGCCAGCAGGGCCTTAGAGACCCAGTACTTC. Translated, it gives CASRALETQYF.

The rearrangement joins TRBV6-5 to TRBJ2-4; TRBD2 aligns across 11 bases. Germline assignment: CDR1 MNHEY and CDR2 SVGAGI. Germline trimming cut 7 bases from V and 8 bases from J; bases unmatched to any gene: 7. The CDR3 has 14 residues. The CDR3 coding sequence is TGTGCCAGCAAACGAACTAGCGGGAGTTACATTCAGTACTTC. It encodes CASKRTSGSYIQYF.

The gene calls are TRBV7-3 and TRBJ2-2, with 7 bases fitting TRBD2. The CDR3 consists of 16 residues. Germline V gene data show CDR1 as SGHTA and CDR2 as FQGTGA. With 8 bases clipped from V and 2 bases from J, the junction kept 11 bases outside the gene matches. The CDR3 DNA sequence: TGTGCCAGCTCAATGGGGGGGTCAAAAAACACCGGGGAGCTGTTTTTT. Translating it yields CASSMGGSKNTGELFF.